Included here is one TCR beta chain sequence, with context. Its antigen is not identified. The sample holds other DNA sequences that translate to the same CDR3. These data are taken from a study of shared clonotypes between healthy human individuals. General study points: Apart from blood, nothing was sampled; tissue repertoires likely differ.

The repertoire was sequenced with immunoSEQ multiplex PCR; TCRdb's copy has only in-frame clones and lacks some. The profile shows some 1,600,000 clones, approximately 98% of them singletons. CD4+ cells underwent separation, giving CD45RA+ naive and CD45RA-negative memory subsets. CDR1 and CDR2 from the germline V gene are KGHSH and LQKENI. The CDR3 consists of 13 residues. V lost 3 bases, J lost 1 base, and 5 bases lay in between. The V call is TRBV18, the J call TRBJ2-3; D is uncertain. The sequence came from a man aged 25-40 years in good health. The sample consisted of naive CD4+ T cells sorted from blood. Specified subset: CD45RA+ positively selected. CDR3 loop: CASSPPGTDTQYF. The CDR3 bases are TGTGCCAGCTCACCTCCAGGCACAGATACGCAGTATTTT.